This TCR beta chain was retrieved from a study of response to subunit inactivated influenza vaccine. This clonotype was seen more than once but under ten times. What it binds is not known. Study-wide points: Each seasonal influenza vaccination, the authors suggested, recruits few new T cells.

MiXCR, applied by TCRdb to the RT-PCR reads, yields one record per CDR3 protein. This table has more than 700,000 distinct CDR3 sequences, 21% appearing once. The origin of this receptor is a man in his forties or fifties who received an inactivated influenza vaccine. The sequences come from PBMCs from blood, collected more than 4 days after vaccination.

The CDR3 region is CASSLRGAREAFF. CDR3 nucleotides: TGTGCCAGCAGTTTGCGGGGGGCTCGGGAAGCTTTCTTT. The rearrangement links TRBV28 to TRBJ1-1; maybe TRBD1 (6 bases). Germline CDR1 reads MDHEN; CDR2 reads SYDVKM. V shed 3 bases and J shed 8 bases, with 13 bases lying between them. The CDR3 totals 13 residues.